These 32 T cell receptor beta chains came from one sample sequenced in a study of blood T cell repertoires in COVID-19. Repertoires were generated with immunoSEQ multiplex PCR, while TCRdb's copy carries only in-frame clones and drops some. Here the sample spans a few hundred thousand clones, approximately 88% being singletons. Sequenced input: peripheral blood. These receptors all come from a woman in her twenties or thirties who had recovered from COVID-19.

The DNA of the CDR3 is TGTGCCAGCAGCAAAGCGCTCAGGCAGGGGACATCTGGAAACACCATATATTTT. Residues: CASSKALRQGTSGNTIYF. V is TRBV21-1 and J is TRBJ1-3; TRBD1, as called in the table, went unchecked against the DNA. TRBV21-1 has pseudogene status. The CDR3 runs to 18 residues.

The chain combines TRBV7-8 with TRBJ1-3; D remains unclear. The V and J ends lost 2 bases and 3 bases respectively, with 11 bases between them. CDR3 length: 15 residues. Germline-derived CDR1 and CDR2 are SGHVS and FQNEAQ. The chain's CDR3 is CASSLSEQFGNTIYF. The CDR3 DNA is TGTGCCAGCAGCTTATCAGAACAGTTTGGAAACACCATATATTTT.

V usage is TRBV4-1 and J usage is TRBJ2-4; D is undetermined. Trimming shortened V by 1 base and J by 1 base, and 8 bases separated the two germline ends. The CDR3 covers 15 residues. Germline CDR1 and CDR2: MGHRA and YSYEKL. The CDR3 DNA reads as TGCGCCAGCAGCCAAGTTGCGGTGGCCAAAAACATTCAGTACTTC. Protein sequence: CASSQVAVAKNIQYF.

Here the CDR3 DNA reads TGTGCCAGCAGCTCCGCCGGAGAAAAGTGGACTGAAGCTTTCTTT. Translating gives CASSSAGEKWTEAFF. The chain has TRBV5-6 and TRBJ1-1; D uncertain. V gave up 3 bases and J gave up 5 bases, with 17 bases separating them. Germline CDR1 SGHDT, CDR2 YYEEEE. The CDR3 sequence is 15 residues long.

This chain joins TRBV3-1 (or the pseudogene TRBV3-2) and TRBJ2-5, with 8 bases fitting TRBD2. V trimming: 2 bases; J trimming: 5 bases; junction bases outside the gene matches: 13. This CDR3 comprises 17 residues. The V gene's germline CDR1 is LGHDT and CDR2 YNNKEL (reference sequence). The CDR3 protein is CASSQSVLGGASETQYF. DNA of the CDR3: TGTGCCAGCAGCCAATCGGTACTCGGGGGGGCAAGTGAGACCCAGTACTTC.

This rearrangement joins TRBV27 to TRBJ2-7; 9 bases line up with TRBD1. The germline CDR1 and CDR2 sequences are MNHEY and SMNVEV (reference sequence). The J segment lost 8 bases and the V segment lost 5 bases, leaving 10 bases of the junction unmatched. The CDR3 covers 14 residues. This CDR3 reads CASSAHTTGGKQYF. DNA for the CDR3: TGTGCCAGCAGTGCTCACACCACAGGGGGCAAGCAGTACTTC.

J is TRBJ2-7 and V is TRBV4-1; D is perhaps TRBD2 (6 bases). The CDR3 runs to 12 residues. Germline V lookup: CDR1 MGHRA, CDR2 YSYEKL. The V gene lost 5 bases and the J gene lost 2 bases, with 7 bases spanning the gap. Here the CDR3 reads CASSGGAYEQYF. In nucleotides, the CDR3 is TGCGCCAGCAGCGGCGGGGCCTACGAGCAGTACTTC.

The chain is built from TRBV2 and TRBJ2-5; 12 bases are a match to TRBD2. CDR1 SNHLY and CDR2 FYNNEI come from the germline V gene. V shed 8 bases and J 5 bases; nucleotides not matched to a gene: 6. There are 14 residues in the CDR3. The DNA of the CDR3 is TGTGCCAGCTTACTAGCGGGGGGAGGGGAGACCCAGTACTTC. Protein product: CASLLAGGGETQYF. Combining the CDR3 with reference TRBV2 and TRBJ2-5 gives the whole variable domain EPEVTQTPSHQVTQMGQEVILRCVPISNHLYFYWYRQILGQKVEFLVSFYNNEISEKSEIFDDQFSVERPDGSNFTLKIRSTKLEDSAMYFCASLLAGGGETQYFGPGTRLLVL.

The chain uses TRBV19 and TRBJ1-1; D remains unclear. V was cut by 6 bases and J by 0 bases, with 11 bases left in between. Germline V CDR1 and CDR2: LNHDA, SQIVND (reference sequence). The CDR3 is made up of 14 amino acids. CDR3 protein: CASRQSLMNTEAFF. DNA of the CDR3: TGTGCCAGTAGACAGAGTCTGATGAACACTGAAGCTTTCTTT.

This chain links TRBV11-2 with TRBJ2-1; 8 bases match TRBD1. CDR1 and CDR2 from the germline V gene are SGHAT and FQNNGV. The V segment lost 5 bases and the J segment 6 bases; nucleotides outside the gene matches: 9. The CDR3 spans 15 residues. In nucleotides, the CDR3 is TGTGCCAGCAGCCCAAGACAGGGGACCAGCAATGAGCAGTTCTTC. Residues: CASSPRQGTSNEQFF. Full variable domain (outside the CDR3, taken from reference TRBV11-2 and TRBJ2-1): EAGVAQSPRYKIIEKRQSVAFWCNPISGHATLYWYQQILGQGPKLLIQFQNNGVVDDSQLPKDRFSAERLKGVDSTLKIQPAKLEDSAVYLCASSPRQGTSNEQFFGPGTRLTVL.

This clone was recorded once. The CDR3, as DNA: TGCGCCAGCAGCCTCCCCGGACAGGGGAGTTATGGCTACACCTTC. This translates into CASSLPGQGSYGYTF. V usage is TRBV4-3 and J usage is TRBJ1-2; TRBD1 aligns across 9 bases. V shed 4 bases, J shed 5 bases, and the junction held 8 bases outside the gene matches. The CDR3 contains 15 residues. Germline V gene sequence: CDR1 LGHNA, CDR2 YSLEER.

This sequence joins TRBV30 and TRBJ2-5; D may be TRBD2 (5 bases). V gave up 3 bases and J gave up 4 bases, with 9 bases separating them. The CDR3 runs 12 residues. Germline V gene data show CDR1 as GTSNPN and CDR2 as SVGIG (reference sequence). The DNA of the CDR3 is TGTGCCTGGAGGAGGGATCGAGAGACCCAGTACTTC. Its protein product is CAWRRDRETQYF. Supplemented by reference TRBV30 and TRBJ2-5, the full variable domain reads SQTIHQWPATLVQPVGSPLSLECTVEGTSNPNLYWYRQAAGRGLQLLFYSVGIGQISSEVPQNLSASRPQDRQFILSSKKLLLSDSGFYLCAWRRDRETQYFGPGTRLLVL.

The chain is built from TRBV27 and TRBJ1-6; the D gene is possibly TRBD1 (5 bases). V lost 11 bases to trimming and J lost 7 bases, with 12 bases between them. The germline V gene has CDR1 MNHEY and CDR2 SMNVEV (reference sequence). The CDR3 has 12 residues. DNA for the CDR3: TGTGCCCGCGCTGGGGGGAATTCACCCCTCCACTTT. Translating gives CARAGGNSPLHF.

The chain uses TRBV6-2 or TRBV6-3 and TRBJ1-5; 7 bases agree with TRBD1. The CDR3 totals 15 residues. V trimming: 5 bases; J trimming: 7 bases; junction bases outside the gene matches: 11. Germline V gene data show CDR1 as MNHEY and CDR2 as SVGEGT. CDR3 in amino acids: CASSKSDRRDQPQHF. The CDR3 DNA follows: TGTGCCAGCAGTAAATCGGACAGGAGAGACCAGCCCCAGCATTTT.

CDR3 region: CASSLTRRSGLNYGYTF. CDR3 in DNA: TGTGCCAGCAGCTTAACTCGACGATCAGGGTTGAACTATGGCTACACCTTC. V and J are TRBV7-2 and TRBJ1-2; a possible D gene is TRBD1 (5 bases). Trimming cost V 2 bases and J 2 bases, with 18 bases left between them. The length of the CDR3 is 17 residues. Germline loops: CDR1 SGHTA, CDR2 FQGNSA.

V usage is TRBV9 and J usage is TRBJ1-4; D remains unclear. The ends were cut back, 2 bases at V and 5 bases at J, with 10 bases in the middle. CDR1 and CDR2 (germline): SGDLS, YYNGEE. This CDR3 region has 14 residues. The CDR3 loop is CASSVSQFNEKLFF. Written as DNA, the CDR3 is TGTGCCAGCAGCGTCTCACAGTTCAATGAAAAACTGTTTTTT.

This rearrangement joins TRBV7-8 to TRBJ1-1, with 7 bases identical to TRBD1. The CDR3 extends over 14 amino acids. V shed 5 bases, J shed 10 bases, and the junction held 13 bases outside the gene matches. Per the germline V gene, CDR1 is SGHVS and CDR2 is FQNEAQ. The CDR3 sequence: CASSLQGSPGGAFF. In DNA, the CDR3 is TGTGCCAGCAGCCTACAGGGGTCCCCCGGGGGAGCTTTCTTT.

The CDR3 region has the DNA TGTGCCAGCTCATCCCCTAGCGGGGGGGCCGGAGATACGCAGTATTTT. It is translated as CASSSPSGGAGDTQYF. V usage is TRBV18 and J usage is TRBJ2-3, with 12 nucleotides matching TRBD2. CDR1 KGHSH and CDR2 LQKENI come from the germline V gene. V was pared by 5 bases and J by 5 bases, with 8 bases of the junction left unmatched. The CDR3 has 16 residues.

V gene TRBV5-1 combines with J gene TRBJ1-1; D is unclear. Germline CDR1 is SGHRS and CDR2 is YFSETQ. Trimming cost V 0 bases and J 3 bases, with 9 bases left between them. The CDR3 totals 14 residues. In nucleotides, the CDR3 is TGCGCCAGCAGCTTGGTCAAGGGAGACACTGAAGCTTTCTTT. Protein: CASSLVKGDTEAFF. The full variable domain, in which reference TRBV5-1 and TRBJ1-1 provide the parts outside the CDR3, is KAGVTQTPRYLIKTRGQQVTLSCSPISGHRSVSWYQQTPGQGLQFLFEYFSETQRNKGNFPGRFSGRQFSNSRSEMNVSTLELGDSALYLCASSLVKGDTEAFFGQGTRLTVV.

The genes are TRBV6-5 and TRBJ2-7; 10 nucleotides match TRBD2. CDR1 is MNHEY and CDR2 is SVGAGI in the germline V gene. V was clipped by 6 bases and J by 5 bases; unmatched bases: 7. The CDR3 totals 14 residues. The CDR3 spells CASRSGGAKNEQYF. DNA of the CDR3: TGTGCCAGCAGAAGCGGGGGGGCAAAGAACGAGCAGTACTTC.

The CDR3 protein is CASSGQGQGWQPQHF. The CDR3 DNA sequence: TGTGCCAGCAGTGGACAAGGGCAGGGTTGGCAGCCCCAGCATTTT. The V and J genes are TRBV2 and TRBJ1-5, with D tentatively TRBD1 (5 bases). The V end was cut by 4 bases, the J end by 7 bases, with 17 bases between. Germline values: CDR1 SNHLY, CDR2 FYNNEI. CDR3 length: 15 amino acids.

The rearrangement joins TRBV7-6 to TRBJ2-1; tentatively, D is TRBD2 (5 bases). This CDR3 contains 19 residues. Germline CDR1 and CDR2: SGHVS and FNYEAQ. Trimming took 3 bases from V and 0 from J, leaving 21 bases between them. CDR3 coding DNA: TGTGCCAGCAGCTTTTCTAGCAGCATCGGGGATAGCTCCTACAATGAGCAGTTCTTC. This gives the protein CASSFSSSIGDSSYNEQFF.

V is TRBV3-1 (or the pseudogene TRBV3-2) and J is TRBJ1-6; 7 bases match TRBD1. Germline loops: CDR1 LGHDT, CDR2 YNNKEL (reference sequence). The V gene end was trimmed by 4 bases and the J gene end by 0 bases; junction bases not matched to a gene: 3. The CDR3 runs to 16 residues. CDR3 region: CASSPRGSSYNSPLHF. The CDR3 DNA sequence: TGTGCCAGCAGCCCCAGGGGGAGCTCCTATAATTCACCCCTCCACTTT.

This rearrangement joins TRBV3-1 (or the pseudogene TRBV3-2) to TRBJ2-1; D is perhaps TRBD2 (6 bases). Germline assignment: CDR1 LGHDT and CDR2 YNNKEL (reference sequence). The germline V and J ends were trimmed by 8 bases and 8 bases, with 16 bases remaining between them. This CDR3 comprises 13 residues. CDR3 sequence reads: CASGELAIHEQFF. CDR3 nucleotide sequence: TGTGCCAGCGGAGAACTAGCCATCCATGAGCAGTTCTTC.

The V call is TRBV11-2, the J call TRBJ2-5, with TRBD1 as a possible D gene (5 bases). The CDR3 totals 15 residues. Germline V gene sequence: CDR1 SGHAT, CDR2 FQNNGV. Trimming cost V 5 bases and J 5 bases, with 18 bases left between them. The CDR3 DNA reads TGTGCCAGCAGCCATTCAAGACTCAGGGATGAGACCCAGTACTTC. This codes for CASSHSRLRDETQYF.

This clone was observed a few times. The chain carries TRBV2 and TRBJ1-5; no clear D. The CDR3 is 15 amino acids. Deletions cut 4 bases from V and 1 base from J, with 11 bases between. Germline-derived CDR1 and CDR2 are SNHLY and FYNNEI. CDR3 coding DNA: TGTGCCAGCAGTGGACAACGGGGAAGCAATCAGCCCCAGCATTTT. Its protein product is CASSGQRGSNQPQHF.

This clone showed up just a few times. The CDR3 DNA reads as TGTGCCAGCAGTGAATTTAGGGGCAGGGCGAACGAAAAACTGTTTTTT. It encodes CASSEFRGRANEKLFF. The rearrangement uses TRBV6-1 and TRBJ1-4, with a possible D match to TRBD1 (5 bases). The CDR3 extends over 16 amino acids. The V end was cut by 2 bases, the J end by 8 bases, with 18 bases between. The germline CDR1 and CDR2 sequences are MNHNS and SASEGT.

The chain combines TRBV6-1 with TRBJ1-1; no definite D call. Germline V CDR1 and CDR2: MNHNS, SASEGT. CDR3 length: 12 amino acids. The V gene lost 3 bases and the J gene lost 11 bases, with 13 bases spanning the gap. The DNA for the CDR3 is TGTGCCAGCAGTGAGGTACGGGTCTCGGCTTTCTTT. Encoded protein: CASSEVRVSAFF.

The CDR3 region has the DNA TGTGCCAGCAGCCAAGGGGGCCGGCACACAGATACGCAGTATTTT. Residues: CASSQGGRHTDTQYF. V gene TRBV4-2 combines with J gene TRBJ2-3; perhaps TRBD1 as D (5 bases). CDR1 is LGHNA, CDR2 YNFKEQ, per germline. V was cut by 1 base and J by 2 bases, with 10 bases left in between. CDR3 length: 15 amino acids.

The sample holds one count of this clone. This chain uses TRBV5-1 with TRBJ2-7; 11 bases map to TRBD2. CDR1 and CDR2 (germline): SGHRS, YFSETQ. The CDR3 covers 15 residues. The V and J ends lost 5 bases and 0 bases, in that order; junction bases with no gene match: 4. CDR3 in DNA: TGCGCCAGCAGATCTAGCGGGGGGCCCTCCTACGAGCAGTACTTC. Its protein is CASRSSGGPSYEQYF.

The genes are TRBV6-6 and TRBJ2-7, with TRBD1 matching over 11 bases. V was pared by 6 bases and J by 5 bases, with 12 bases of the junction left unmatched. The CDR3 covers 16 residues. Per germline, CDR1 MNHNY and CDR2 SVGAGI (reference sequence). The DNA of the CDR3 is TGTGCCAGCAGACACCAACCGGGACAGGGGGTCCACGAGCAGTACTTC. This codes for CASRHQPGQGVHEQYF.

This chain connects TRBV3-1 (or the pseudogene TRBV3-2) to TRBJ2-3; TRBD2 might be the D (7 bases). Germline V gives CDR1 LGHDT, CDR2 YNNKEL (reference sequence). Trimming shortened V by 0 bases and J by 0 bases, and 28 bases separated the two germline ends. The CDR3 is 22 residues long. The CDR3 coding sequence is TGTGCCAGCAGCCAAGATCTCGCCTTTCTTTGTACAGGGAGGGCTAGCACAGATACGCAGTATTTT. Protein: CASSQDLAFLCTGRASTDTQYF.